This is a list of T cell receptor beta chains from one sample in a study of cytomegalovirus exposure and HLA in healthy donors. Method: immunoSEQ multiplex PCR; TCRdb's copy keeps in-frame clones and lacks some. The data contain approximately 110,000 clones, 73% of them singletons. Sequenced input: PBMCs. These receptors were collected from a man aged 35-49 years in good health and CMV-seronegative. CDR3s include the opening cysteine and the closing phenylalanine or tryptophan. D genes are given only for firm matches. Size is omitted from some rows. Given values are once, few, many or a class for expanded clones.

cdr3_nt,cdr3_aa,v_call,clone_size,j_call,d_call
TGTGCCAGCAGTTCCTACGAGCGGGGGGGCCACAATGAGCAGTTCTTC,CASSSYERGGHNEQFF,TRBV6-5,-,TRBJ2-1,TRBD2
TGCGCCAGCAGCCAAGATGCCGGATCGGGGATGGAAGCTTTCTTT,CASSQDAGSGMEAFF,TRBV4-1,-,TRBJ1-1,-
TGTTCCAGCAGCTTAGGTTCCAGTTATAGCAATCAGCCCCAGCATTTT,CSSSLGSSYSNQPQHF,TRBV7-9,once,TRBJ1-5,-
TGTGCCAGCTCACCTCGGACAGGGGGCACTAACTATGGCTACACCTTC,CASSPRTGGTNYGYTF,TRBV18,few,TRBJ1-2,TRBD1
TGTGCCAGCAGCACCAACCCTAGCGGGGGGGCGACAGATACGCAGTATTTT,CASSTNPSGGATDTQYF,TRBV28,-,TRBJ2-3,TRBD2
TGCAGCGTGTCCGGGACAGGGGGGCGCGAGCAGTACTTC,CSVSGTGGREQYF,TRBV29-1,-,TRBJ2-7,TRBD1
TGTGCCAGAAGCTTGAGCGGCAGGGGATTCTATCAGCCCCAGCATTTT,CARSLSGRGFYQPQHF,TRBV5-3,-,TRBJ1-5,-
TGCAGCGTTGTAGTTACAGGGACGAACTATGGCTACACCTTC,CSVVVTGTNYGYTF,TRBV29-1,-,TRBJ1-2,-
TGTTCCAGCAGCTACCGAGGGACAGCGAACACAGATACGCAGTATTTT,CSSSYRGTANTDTQYF,TRBV7-9,-,TRBJ2-3,TRBD1
TGTGCCAGCAGCTTCCAGCGGGGGGTCACCGGGGAGCTGTTTTTT,CASSFQRGVTGELFF,TRBV13,-,TRBJ2-2,TRBD2
TGTGCCAGCAGTGAGACAGGGGAAAGCGATGAGCAGTTCTTC,CASSETGESDEQFF,TRBV6-4,-,TRBJ2-1,TRBD1
TGTGCCAGTAGTATACTCGAGGGCAATCAGCCCCAGCATTTT,CASSILEGNQPQHF,TRBV19,-,TRBJ1-5,-
TGTGCCAGCAGTGGGACTAGCGGCCGCTACGAGCAGTACTTC,CASSGTSGRYEQYF,TRBV28,once,TRBJ2-7,TRBD2
TGTGCCAGCAGTTTAAGACAGACCTATGGCTACACCTTC,CASSLRQTYGYTF,TRBV28,-,TRBJ1-2,-
TGCACCAGCAGCCAAGATAATCTAGCGGGGGGGCCACAAGAGACCCAGTACTTC,CTSSQDNLAGGPQETQYF,TRBV1,few,TRBJ2-5,-
TGTGCCAGCAGCGAGAAGGGGGATCCCCTCTACGAGCAGTACTTC,CASSEKGDPLYEQYF,TRBV7-2,-,TRBJ2-7,-
TGTGCCAGCAGTAGACCGGCGACAGGCTCCTACGAGCAGTACTTC,CASSRPATGSYEQYF,TRBV6-5,-,TRBJ2-7,-
TGTGCCAGTAGAACTGGGTGGGGAGACACAGATACGCAGTATTTT,CASRTGWGDTDTQYF,TRBV19,-,TRBJ2-3,-
TGTGCCAGCAGTGGGGGACTAGCGGGAGGAGAGACCCAGTACTTC,CASSGGLAGGETQYF,TRBV2,-,TRBJ2-5,TRBD2
TGCGCCAGCAGCTTGGCGGGACAGGGGACTGGCTACACCTTC,CASSLAGQGTGYTF,TRBV5-1,-,TRBJ1-2,TRBD1
TGTGCCAGCAGCCCACGGCGGGGGGGTTACAATGAGCAGTTCTTC,CASSPRRGGYNEQFF,TRBV13,-,TRBJ2-1,TRBD2
TGCGCCAGCAGCCAAGGGGTGGGGAGGGGCGGAGAGACCCAGTACTTC,CASSQGVGRGGETQYF,TRBV4-3,-,TRBJ2-5,TRBD2
TGCGCCAGCAGCTTCCCCGGGACAGGGGTAGAAGCTTTCTTT,CASSFPGTGVEAFF,TRBV5-1,few,TRBJ1-1,TRBD1
TGCGCCAGCAGCCAAGACATCCCAGATACGCAGTATTTT,CASSQDIPDTQYF,TRBV4-1,-,TRBJ2-3,-
TGTGCCAGCAGCTTGGAACAGGGGCGCAATCAGCCCCAGCATTTT,CASSLEQGRNQPQHF,TRBV5-1,-,TRBJ1-5,TRBD1
TGTGCCAGCAGCGCGGAGTTGGGACAGGGTATCTACGAGCAGTACTTC,CASSAELGQGIYEQYF,TRBV9,-,TRBJ2-7,TRBD1
TGTGCCATCAGGGGGACAGGGAACACCGGGGAGCTGTTTTTT,CAIRGTGNTGELFF,TRBV10-3,-,TRBJ2-2,TRBD1
TGCGCCAGCAGCCACCTGGACTCGTCCTACAATGAGCAGTTCTTC,CASSHLDSSYNEQFF,TRBV4-1,-,TRBJ2-1,-
TGTGCCAGCAACGGGGGAGGGCACGAGCAGTACTTC,CASNGGGHEQYF,TRBV5-6,-,TRBJ2-7,TRBD2
TGTGCCAGCAGTGGGACTGGAGGGACTGAAGCTTTCTTT,CASSGTGGTEAFF,TRBV2,-,TRBJ1-1,-
TGCGCCAGCAGCCAAGAGGTCGGGGGTTATAATCAGCCCCAGCATTTT,CASSQEVGGYNQPQHF,TRBV4-1,many,TRBJ1-5,-
TGTGCCATCAACAGGGAGCGCAATCAGCCCCAGCATTTT,CAINRERNQPQHF,TRBV10-3,few,TRBJ1-5,-
TGTGCCAGCAGCCCGTCCGGGGAGAACACTGAAGCTTTCTTT,CASSPSGENTEAFF,TRBV5-6,-,TRBJ1-1,-